One sample yielded the 23 T cell receptor beta chains listed below, sequenced in a study of OX40 agonist ivuxolimab in advanced cancers. The data were produced by immunoSEQ multiplex PCR, yet TCRdb's version contains in-frame clones alone and is incomplete. The sample has 20,000 to 25,000 clones, approximately 87% seen once; the top ten hold approximately 23%. This material consisted of CD4+ or CD8+ T cells sorted from blood, taken in a trial of the OX40 agonist ivuxolimab. The receptors derive from an adult with an advanced solid tumor such as melanoma, head and neck, liver or kidney cancer.

The chain has TRBV2 and TRBJ2-1; D unclear. This CDR3 is built from 13 residues. Trimming shortened V by 3 bases and J by 10 bases, and 13 bases separated the two germline ends. Germline V gene lookup returns CDR1 SNHLY and CDR2 FYNNEI. Here the CDR3 DNA reads TGTGCCAGCAGTGACGACCCTTTACAGGAGCAGTTCTTC. This codes for CASSDDPLQEQFF.

The chain recombines TRBV2 with TRBJ2-7; the D is unclear. CDR3 length: 13 residues. The germline V gene has CDR1 SNHLY and CDR2 FYNNEI. With 3 bases removed from V and 0 bases from J, the gap between germline ends came to 6 bases. CDR3 sequence: CASSEGTSYEQYF. For the CDR3, the DNA is TGTGCCAGCAGTGAGGGCACCTCCTACGAGCAGTACTTC.

The V call is TRBV15, the J call TRBJ1-6; no clear D. V was pared by 3 bases and J by 13 bases, with 13 bases between. CDR3 size: 13 residues. CDR1 and CDR2 (germline): LNHNV, YYDKDF (reference sequence). The CDR3 region is CATSSGRGPPLHF. As DNA, the CDR3 is TGTGCCACCAGCAGTGGCAGAGGACCCCCCCTCCACTTT.

The chain uses TRBV5-8 and TRBJ2-1; 8 nucleotides line up with TRBD1. Germline CDR1 and CDR2: SGHTS and YDEGEE. The length of the CDR3 is 11 residues. The J segment lost 15 bases and the V segment lost 4 bases, leaving 6 bases of the junction unmatched. CDR3 sequence reads: CASSPPGGPFF. The CDR3, as DNA: TGTGCCAGCAGCCCTCCAGGGGGCCCGTTCTTC.

The genes are TRBV11-2 and TRBJ1-2, with a possible D match to TRBD1 (6 bases). With 2 bases removed from V and 3 bases from J, the gap between germline ends came to 16 bases. This CDR3 has 16 residues. In germline, CDR1 is SGHAT, CDR2 FQNNGV. CDR3 region: CASSLIVSGAHYGYTF. The DNA for the CDR3 is TGTGCCAGCAGCTTAATTGTATCGGGGGCCCACTATGGCTACACCTTC.

The DNA of the CDR3 is TGTGCCAGCTCCCTAAGTGGGGCGGGGGGCGTTTGGTATGGCTACACCTTC. Its translation: CASSLSGAGGVWYGYTF. The chain employs TRBV9 and TRBJ1-2; D possibly corresponds to TRBD1 (6 bases). V dropped 7 bases and J dropped 5 bases, with 27 bases sitting between them. The CDR3 runs to 17 residues. Germline values: CDR1 SGDLS, CDR2 YYNGEE.

The V gene is TRBV6-5, the J gene TRBJ2-7; D is unclear. The CDR3 is 12 amino acids. CDR1 and CDR2 (germline): MNHEY, SVGAGI. The V end lost 5 bases, the J end lost 0 bases, and 5 bases lay between the germline ends. The CDR3 spells CASSQYSYEQYF. The CDR3 region has the DNA TGTGCCAGCAGTCAATACTCCTACGAGCAGTACTTC.

J is TRBJ2-7 and V is TRBV7-3; 8 nucleotides match TRBD1. This CDR3 contains 13 residues. V lost 6 bases and J lost 5; bases outside the gene matches: 6. Germline V CDR1 and CDR2: SGHTA, FQGTGA. The CDR3 DNA follows: TGTGCCAGCAGTGACGGACAGGGCCACGAGCAGTACTTC. Its protein is CASSDGQGHEQYF.

The gene calls are TRBV7-9 and TRBJ2-7, with D perhaps being TRBD1 or TRBD2 (5 bases each). The CDR3 is 14 residues long. Trimming stripped 9 bases from V and 0 bases from J, with 15 bases between. Germline loops: CDR1 SEHNR, CDR2 FQNEAQ (reference sequence). CDR3 coding DNA: TGTGCCAGTTCCCGGGACGGAGGCTCCTACGAGCAGTACTTC. It specifies CASSRDGGSYEQYF.

The rearrangement uses TRBV27 and TRBJ2-1; D remains unclear. The CDR3 extends over 14 amino acids. Germline values: CDR1 MNHEY, CDR2 SMNVEV (reference sequence). V was shortened by 3 bases and J by 9 bases, with 15 bases between the two germline ends. The CDR3 reads CASSLSKGWGEQFF. In DNA form, the CDR3 reads TGTGCCAGCAGTTTGAGCAAAGGTTGGGGTGAGCAGTTCTTC.

V gene TRBV19 combines with J gene TRBJ2-2; D is uncertain. Germline loops: CDR1 LNHDA, CDR2 SQIVND (reference sequence). The CDR3 length is 13 residues. Trimming removed 1 base from V and 2 bases from J, with 2 bases in between. The CDR3 region has the DNA TGTGCCAGTAGTATAGCTAACACCGGGGAGCTGTTTTTT. It translates to CASSIANTGELFF. The variable domain in full, completed from reference TRBV19 and TRBJ2-2, reads DGGITQSPKYLFRKEGQNVTLSCEQNLNHDAMYWYRQDPGQGLRLIYYSQIVNDFQKGDIAEGYSVSREKKESFPLTVTSAQKNPTAFYLCASSIANTGELFFGEGSRLTVL.

This sequence joins TRBV13 and TRBJ1-2; 10 nucleotides align to TRBD1. The CDR3 has 17 amino acids. V shed 5 bases, J shed 5 bases, and the junction held 14 bases outside the gene matches. The germline gives CDR1 PRHDT, CDR2 FYEKMQ (reference sequence). The CDR3 is CASSRSPSGQGQYGYTF. In nucleotides, the CDR3 is TGTGCCAGCAGCCGCTCACCATCGGGACAGGGGCAATATGGCTACACCTTC.

This clone was detected a few times. The chain couples TRBV7-9 to TRBJ2-1; D gene uncertain. CDR3 length: 12 residues. Germline CDR1 and CDR2: SEHNR and FQNEAQ (reference sequence). Trimming took off 3 bases at V and 7 bases at J, with 7 bases between the two ends. The CDR3 here is CASSFLENEQFF. Written as DNA, the CDR3 is TGTGCCAGCAGCTTCCTGGAGAATGAGCAGTTCTTC.

The chain couples TRBV6-5 to TRBJ1-1, with D possibly TRBD1 on 6 matching bases. The ends were cut back, 2 bases at V and 11 bases at J, with 21 bases in the middle. Germline-derived CDR1 and CDR2 are MNHEY and SVGAGI. This CDR3 is built from 15 residues. The CDR3 sequence: CASSYGGEGRDTAFF. In DNA, the CDR3 is TGTGCCAGCAGTTACGGAGGTGAGGGAAGGGACACGGCTTTCTTT.

The chain recombines TRBV11-2 with TRBJ2-5; possible D gene TRBD2, 5 bases. V lost 6 bases to trimming and J lost 7 bases, with 15 bases between them. The germline V gene encodes CDR1 SGHAT and CDR2 FQNNGV. The CDR3 is 13 residues long. DNA for the CDR3: TGTGCCAGCAGTCCAACCACCCGGGGGACCCAGTACTTC. Translating it yields CASSPTTRGTQYF.

The chain joins TRBV10-2 to TRBJ2-1; 11 bases agree with TRBD2. This CDR3 is built from 16 residues. CDR1 is WSHSY, CDR2 SAAADI, per germline. With V trimmed by 5 bases and J by 7 bases, 10 bases remained unmatched. Here the CDR3 reads CASSLLFLAGGNEQFF. CDR3 bases: TGCGCCAGCAGTCTTCTTTTTCTAGCGGGGGGTAATGAGCAGTTCTTC.

This clone was found once. This chain connects TRBV9 to TRBJ2-5, with D tentatively TRBD1 (6 bases). This CDR3 has 17 residues. Germline CDR1 reads SGDLS; CDR2 reads YYNGEE. V lost 0 bases to trimming and J lost 1 base, with 16 bases between them. The CDR3 here is CASSVGQGWGSQETQYF. The CDR3 DNA is TGTGCCAGCAGCGTAGGGCAGGGGTGGGGGTCCCAAGAGACCCAGTACTTC. Combining the CDR3 with reference TRBV9 and TRBJ2-5 gives the whole variable domain DSGVTQTPKHLITATGQRVTLRCSPRSGDLSVYWYQQSLDQGLQFLIQYYNGEERAKGNILERFSAQQFPDLHSELNLSSLELGDSALYFCASSVGQGWGSQETQYFGPGTRLLVL.

V is TRBV27 and J is TRBJ2-7, with D perhaps TRBD2 (6 bases). This CDR3 is 15 amino acids long. The germline CDR1 and CDR2 sequences are MNHEY and SMNVEV (reference sequence). Deletions cut 5 bases from V and 3 bases from J, with 17 bases between. The CDR3 DNA reads TGTGCCAGCAGTCCCGGCGGGGTGCAGAGCTACGAGCAGTACTTC. It is translated as CASSPGGVQSYEQYF.

CDR3 in DNA: TGCGCCAGCAGCCCAGCCGCCTACGAGCAGTACTTC. Protein product: CASSPAAYEQYF. The genes are TRBV5-1 and TRBJ2-7; D not resolved. The CDR3 length is 12 residues. Germline CDR1 SGHRS, CDR2 YFSETQ. Deletions cut 4 bases from V and 2 bases from J, with 7 bases between.

This rearrangement joins TRBV11-2 to TRBJ2-5; D remains ambiguous. The CDR3 extends over 15 amino acids. V was cut by 0 bases and J by 7 bases, with 15 bases left in between. The germline CDR1 and CDR2 sequences are SGHAT and FQNNGV. DNA of the CDR3: TGTGCCAGCAGCTTAGATGACGACGGCCTTGGGACCCAGTACTTC. This translates into CASSLDDDGLGTQYF.

V and J are TRBV4-3 and TRBJ2-7, with 8 bases lining up with TRBD2. This CDR3 is built from 16 residues. Germline trimming cut 4 bases from V and 4 bases from J; bases unmatched to any gene: 12. CDR1 is LGHNA, CDR2 YSLEER, per germline. In DNA form, the CDR3 reads TGCGCCAGCAGCCGCCTAAGTGGAGCGGGGGAGTACGAGCAGTACTTC. This sequence encodes CASSRLSGAGEYEQYF.

V and J are TRBV2 and TRBJ1-2; D gene unclear. V was cut by 4 bases and J by 4 bases, with 16 bases left in between. The CDR3 runs 15 residues. CDR1 is SNHLY and CDR2 is FYNNEI in the germline V gene. The DNA for the CDR3 is TGTGCCAGCAGTGGCCCGACAAGGCTCGGCTATGGCTACACCTTC. Its translation is CASSGPTRLGYGYTF.

In DNA, the CDR3 is TGTGCCAGCAGCCTACCCAGGCGGCCCCAGCATTTT. It specifies CASSLPRRPQHF. The chain carries TRBV7-2 and TRBJ1-5; no clear D gene. V lost 5 bases and J lost 9, with 11 bases in between. Looked up from germline, CDR1 is SGHTA and CDR2 is FQGNSA. This CDR3 contains 12 residues.